The 10 T cell receptor beta chains in this list originate from one sample, sequenced in a study of blood T cell repertoires in COVID-19. The protocol was immunoSEQ multiplex PCR, while the TCRdb copy is restricted to in-frame clones and leaves out a portion. Of over 150,000 clones listed, 70% to 85% were seen once; the top ten hold roughly 12%. Sequenced material: peripheral blood. These receptors all come from a woman aged 50 to 65 with acute or convalescent COVID-19.

This chain connects TRBV13 to TRBJ2-4, with 9 bases that match TRBD2. CDR1 and CDR2 from the germline V gene are PRHDT and FYEKMQ (reference sequence). Trimming cost V 6 bases and J 7 bases; bases outside gene matches: 10. The CDR3 runs to 15 residues. CDR3 in DNA: TGTGCCAGCAGTCGGCGTGGTAGCGGGGGCAACATTCAGTACTTC. It codes for CASSRRGSGGNIQYF.

V and J are TRBV9 and TRBJ2-7, with 10 bases that match TRBD1. The CDR3 loop spans 16 amino acids. Germline V CDR1 and CDR2: SGDLS, YYNGEE. The V and J ends lost 0 bases and 3 bases, in that order; junction bases with no gene match: 6. The CDR3 nucleotides are TGTGCCAGCAGCGTAGGGGAAAGGACAGGGGGCTACGAGCAGTACTTC. Its translation: CASSVGERTGGYEQYF.

The CDR3 here is CASSLISGEGTGELFF. In DNA, the CDR3 is TGTGCCAGCAGCTTAATTTCGGGAGAGGGGACCGGGGAGCTGTTTTTT. This chain uses TRBV7-7 with TRBJ2-2; tentative D call: TRBD2 (6 bases). V was cut by 2 bases and J by 5 bases, with 15 bases left in between. Germline V gives CDR1 SSHAT, CDR2 FNYEAQ (reference sequence). This CDR3 is built from 16 residues.

The chain joins TRBV5-6 to TRBJ1-1; a weak D match, TRBD1 (5 bases). The CDR3 spans 14 residues. Germline loops: CDR1 SGHDT, CDR2 YYEEEE. V was pared by 5 bases and J by 4 bases, with 15 bases between. This CDR3 reads CASRRQGVGTEAFF. The CDR3 DNA sequence: TGTGCCAGCAGGCGTCAGGGTGTGGGCACTGAAGCTTTCTTT.

The chain combines TRBV6-5 with TRBJ2-7; TRBD2 aligns across 7 bases. V trimming: 10 bases; J trimming: 3 bases; junction bases outside the gene matches: 3. Germline V gene sequence: CDR1 MNHEY, CDR2 SVGAGI. This CDR3 is built from 11 residues. In nucleotides, the CDR3 is TGTGCCACGGGGAGGGACTACGAGCAGTACTTC. Amino acids: CATGRDYEQYF.

This chain joins TRBV15 and TRBJ2-1; D remains unclear. The CDR3 is made up of 13 amino acids. V was clipped by 2 bases and J by 8 bases, with 10 bases between them. Germline V gene lookup returns CDR1 LNHNV and CDR2 YYDKDF (reference sequence). Written as DNA, the CDR3 is TGTGCCACCAGCAGACACCCAGGCGATGAGCAGTTCTTC. Its translation: CATSRHPGDEQFF.

The chain links TRBV7-2 to TRBJ2-1, with 7 positions matching TRBD1. Germline CDR1 SGHTA, CDR2 FQGNSA. J gave up 7 bases and V 1 base, and 7 bases lay outside the gene matches. The CDR3 contains 15 residues. The CDR3 sequence is CASSLVGGFDNEQFF. DNA of the CDR3: TGTGCCAGCAGCTTAGTAGGGGGCTTCGATAATGAGCAGTTCTTC.

Only one count was recorded for this clone. The gene calls are TRBV6-2 or TRBV6-3 and TRBJ1-5; TRBD1 is a possible D gene (6 bases). Germline V gene data show CDR1 as MNHEY and CDR2 as SVGEGT. V lost 2 bases to trimming and J lost 5 bases, with 13 bases between them. The CDR3 extends over 15 amino acids. CDR3 loop: CASSYDSGVYQPQHF. The CDR3 coding sequence is TGTGCCAGCAGTTACGATTCAGGGGTTTATCAGCCCCAGCATTTT.

V and J are TRBV2 and TRBJ2-7, with TRBD2 as a possible D gene (6 bases). Trimming removed 7 bases at V and 3 bases at J, with 7 bases between. The length of the CDR3 is 11 residues. Germline lookup yields CDR1 SNHLY and CDR2 FYNNEI. Here the CDR3 reads CASTGDYEQYF. CDR3 coding DNA: TGTGCCAGCACGGGAGACTACGAGCAGTACTTC.

The V gene is TRBV7-2, the J gene TRBJ2-7, with D perhaps TRBD2 (5 bases). The CDR3 has 15 residues. V was pared by 0 bases and J by 0 bases, with 9 bases between. The germline V gene has CDR1 SGHTA and CDR2 FQGNSA. This CDR3 is CASSLAPGSSYEQYF. The CDR3 nucleotides are TGTGCCAGCAGCTTAGCACCGGGGAGCTCCTACGAGCAGTACTTC.